The 14 T cell receptor beta chains presented below share a single source sample, sequenced in a study of PD-L1 blockade in urothelial cancer (dated by TCRdb to about 2017). Receptors were amplified or captured by the immunoSEQ multiplex PCR assay. TCRdb holds this immuneACCESS table with in-frame rearrangements only. Some clones are missing; in checked studies, unresolved V genes explain under half, and the rest has no known cause. The table for this sample lists 50,000 or so clones; nearly 85% of them were counted only once. The ten largest clones capture 5.5% to 7.5% of the sample. The sequencing used PBMCs, collected around atezolizumab (anti-PD-L1) treatment. These receptors came from a man aged 35 to 55 with urothelial cancer.

This chain links TRBV20-1 with TRBJ1-1; D remains ambiguous. Germline V gene data show CDR1 as DFQATT and CDR2 as SNEGSKA (reference sequence). CDR3 length: 11 residues. CDR3 nucleotide sequence: TGCAATCCTATGGGAGGGCCTGAAGCTTTCTTT. This encodes CNPMGGPEAFF.

This chain links TRBV13 with TRBJ1-3; possibly TRBD1 for D (5 bases). The CDR3 runs 14 residues. Germline CDR1 and CDR2: PRHDT and FYEKMQ (reference sequence). V lost 5 bases, J lost 0 bases, and 8 bases lay in between. The CDR3 loop is CASSRGSSGNTIYF. In DNA form, the CDR3 reads TGTGCCAGCAGCAGGGGTAGCTCTGGAAACACCATATATTTT.

The chain couples TRBV5-6 to TRBJ1-2; 10 bases line up with TRBD1. CDR3 length equals 15 residues. Trimming took 4 bases from V and 4 from J; bases not matched to a gene: 7. CDR1 and CDR2 (germline): SGHDT, YYEEEE. DNA for the CDR3: TGTGCCAGCAGCCCTGGACAGGGGGTGACCTATGGCTACACCTTC. Encoded protein: CASSPGQGVTYGYTF.

This clone was counted only a few times. The rearrangement joins TRBV19 to TRBJ2-1, with a weak D call TRBD2 (6 bases). The V end lost 1 base, the J end lost 3 bases, and 28 bases lay between the germline ends. The CDR3 spans 21 residues. From germline, CDR1 is LNHDA and CDR2 SQIVND (reference sequence). CDR3 in amino acids: CASSIGAVRRGPSLGYNEQFF. In DNA, the CDR3 is TGTGCCAGTAGTATAGGGGCGGTTAGGAGGGGCCCTTCCTTGGGCTACAATGAGCAGTTCTTC.

The chain links TRBV6-5 to TRBJ1-1; the D is unclear. V dropped 6 bases and J dropped 4 bases, with 12 bases sitting between them. The germline V gene has CDR1 MNHEY and CDR2 SVGAGI. The CDR3 runs to 13 residues. CDR3 protein: CASSVPEGTEAFF. The CDR3, as DNA: TGTGCCAGCAGCGTCCCGGAGGGCACTGAAGCTTTCTTT.

V and J are TRBV6-5 and TRBJ2-1; D is ambiguous. CDR1 and CDR2 from the germline V gene are MNHEY and SVGAGI. The CDR3 is made up of 11 amino acids. The germline V and J ends were trimmed by 6 bases and 10 bases, with 10 bases remaining between them. In DNA, the CDR3 is TGTGCCAGCAGCAACCCACGGGAGCAGTTCTTC. It yields the protein CASSNPREQFF.

The chain carries TRBV4-1 and TRBJ2-5; D ambiguous. V lost 1 base and J 3 bases, leaving 9 bases between the germline ends. Germline V lookup: CDR1 MGHRA, CDR2 YSYEKL. The CDR3 runs 14 residues. The CDR3 sequence: CASSQGWSKETQYF. The CDR3 DNA sequence: TGCGCCAGCAGCCAAGGGTGGAGTAAAGAGACCCAGTACTTC.

V and J are TRBV28 and TRBJ1-4; D is ambiguous. CDR3 length: 14 amino acids. Germline lookup yields CDR1 MDHEN and CDR2 SYDVKM. Deletions cut 1 base from V and 8 bases from J, with 11 bases between. CDR3 bases: TGTGCCAGCAGTTTATTTGCGAGTCGCGAAAAACTGTTTTTT. It translates to CASSLFASREKLFF.

This chain uses TRBV27 with TRBJ1-5; the D gene is possibly TRBD1 (6 bases). This CDR3 contains 15 residues. Germline CDR1 is MNHEY and CDR2 is SMNVEV (reference sequence). V was shortened by 2 bases and J by 7 bases, with 15 bases between the two germline ends. In nucleotides, the CDR3 is TGTGCCAGCAGTTTAGATGGGGGCGCAGGCCAGCCCCAGCATTTT. The encoded protein is CASSLDGGAGQPQHF.

The chain recombines TRBV7-9 with TRBJ2-7, with 10 bases identical to TRBD2. The V gene end was trimmed by 5 bases and the J gene end by 2 bases; junction bases not matched to a gene: 9. CDR1 SEHNR and CDR2 FQNEAQ come from the germline V gene (reference sequence). The CDR3 is made up of 16 amino acids. CDR3 DNA sequence: TGTGCCAGCAGCACAATAGCGGGAGGTACGCCCTACGAGCAGTACTTC. It yields the protein CASSTIAGGTPYEQYF.

This clone was observed a single time. The J gene is TRBJ1-5, the V gene TRBV30; D unclear. Germline CDR1 is GTSNPN and CDR2 is SVGIG (reference sequence). The V and J ends lost 0 bases and 4 bases respectively, with 7 bases between them. The CDR3 sequence is 13 residues long. In DNA, the CDR3 is TGTGCCTGGAGTGTTCAGGTTAATCAGCCCCAGCATTTT. Amino acids: CAWSVQVNQPQHF.

The chain links TRBV23-1 to TRBJ1-4; D remains unclear. TRBV23-1 is known as an ORF, though its function is uncertain. CDR3 size: 15 residues. V gave up 1 base and J gave up 0 bases, with 6 bases separating them. The CDR3 is CASSQWHATNEKLFF. The CDR3 DNA follows: TGCGCCAGCAGTCAATGGCACGCAACTAATGAAAAACTGTTTTTT.

CDR3 bases: TGCGCCAGCAGGGAGGGGTCAACTAATGAAAAACTGTTTTTT. Residues: CASREGSTNEKLFF. This chain uses TRBV5-1 with TRBJ1-4; tentative D call: TRBD1 (5 bases). Trimming cost V 5 bases and J 0 bases, with 8 bases left between them. The CDR3 extends over 14 amino acids. The germline gives CDR1 SGHRS, CDR2 YFSETQ.

J is TRBJ1-2 and V is TRBV6-1, with unresolved D. The CDR3 extends over 15 amino acids. The V end was cut by 3 bases, the J end by 0 bases, with 11 bases between. Germline CDR1 MNHNS, CDR2 SASEGT. CDR3 coding DNA: TGTGCCAGCAGTGATTGGGCAGACGCTAACTATGGCTACACCTTC. Protein sequence: CASSDWADANYGYTF.